What follows is one TCR beta chain and its context. TCRdb's copy holds only in-frame clones and misses some; the assay was immunoSEQ multiplex PCR. Seen here are about 150,000 clones, roughly four fifths observed once, and the top ten hold more than 3%. This CDR3 region has 15 residues. Deletions cut 6 bases from V and 4 bases from J, with 20 bases between. Germline lookup yields CDR1 DFQATT and CDR2 SNEGSKA (reference sequence). This sample was included in a study of blood T cell repertoires in COVID-19. This TCR was sampled from an elderly woman with acute or convalescent COVID-19. The V gene is TRBV20-1, the J gene TRBJ2-3; D perhaps matches TRBD1 (5 bases). Input material: peripheral blood. The CDR3 reads CSASSRGRDSDTQYF. The DNA for the CDR3 is TGCAGTGCCAGTTCTAGGGGAAGGGATTCAGATACGCAGTATTTT.